The 27 T cell receptor beta chains below all came from one sample that was sequenced in a study of shared clonotypes between healthy human individuals. Clones were sequenced by immunoSEQ multiplex PCR, and TCRdb holds only the in-frame ones, with some missing. The table includes roughly 2 million clones, approximately 94% detected once. The sequenced sample consisted of naive CD4+ T cells sorted from blood. Specified subset: CD45RA+ positively selected. All receptors derive from a man aged 18 to 29 in good health.

The chain recombines TRBV7-9 with TRBJ1-1, with a possible D match to TRBD1 (5 bases). The CDR3 is 14 amino acids. Looked up from germline, CDR1 is SEHNR and CDR2 is FQNEAQ (reference sequence). Trimming left V 10 bases short and J 4 bases short, with 19 bases between. The CDR3 region has the DNA TGTGCCACCGTGGCGGGGGTTGGGCCCACTGAAGCTTTCTTT. Amino acids: CATVAGVGPTEAFF. The full variable domain, completed using reference TRBV7-9 and TRBJ1-1, is DTGVSQNPRHKITKRGQNVTFRCDPISEHNRLYWYRQTLGQGPEFLTYFQNEAQLEKSRLLSDRFSAERPKGSFSTLEIQRTEQGDSAMYLCATVAGVGPTEAFFGQGTRLTVV.

The chain is built from TRBV19 and TRBJ2-2; a weak D match, TRBD2 (6 bases). Between the trimmed V and J ends, which lost 3 bases and 4 bases, there was a span of 12 bases. Germline CDR1 LNHDA, CDR2 SQIVND (reference sequence). CDR3 size: 15 residues. This chain's CDR3 is CASSIFQGGTGELFF. CDR3 in DNA: TGTGCCAGTAGTATTTTCCAGGGAGGCACCGGGGAGCTGTTTTTT.

The CDR3 region is CASSLVPLPETQYF. In DNA, the CDR3 is TGTGCCAGCAGCTTAGTTCCCCTCCCGGAGACCCAGTACTTC. The V call is TRBV7-8, the J call TRBJ2-5, with D unresolved. The V end was cut by 1 base, the J end by 5 bases, with 11 bases between. The CDR3 sequence is 14 residues long. CDR1 is SGHVS, CDR2 FQNEAQ, per germline.

V usage is TRBV2 and J usage is TRBJ1-3; D gene uncertain. This CDR3 spans 13 amino acids. CDR1 is SNHLY and CDR2 is FYNNEI in the germline V gene. V dropped 6 bases and J dropped 7 bases, with 13 bases sitting between them. Here the CDR3 DNA reads TGTGCCAGCAGCGCCTTTTTTGGGAACACCATATATTTT. Encoded protein: CASSAFFGNTIYF.

The chain couples TRBV6-4 to TRBJ1-2, with 12 bases lining up with TRBD1. The CDR3 extends over 15 amino acids. V was clipped by 4 bases and J by 8 bases; unmatched bases: 8. The V gene's germline CDR1 is MRHNA and CDR2 SNTAGT. This chain's CDR3 is CASSATGTGGQGYTF. CDR3 nucleotide sequence: TGTGCCAGCAGTGCCACCGGGACAGGGGGCCAGGGCTACACCTTC.

The chain has TRBV30 and TRBJ1-2; possible D gene TRBD1, 6 bases. The CDR3 contains 13 residues. Germline lookup yields CDR1 GTSNPN and CDR2 SVGIG (reference sequence). The V end lost 2 bases, the J end lost 8 bases, and 15 bases lay between the germline ends. CDR3 region: CAWSLTGGKGYTF. The CDR3, as DNA: TGTGCCTGGAGTCTGACAGGTGGAAAGGGCTACACCTTC. The full variable domain, its missing parts supplied by reference TRBV30 and TRBJ1-2, is SQTIHQWPATLVQPVGSPLSLECTVEGTSNPNLYWYRQAAGRGLQLLFYSVGIGQISSEVPQNLSASRPQDRQFILSSKKLLLSDSGFYLCAWSLTGGKGYTFGSGTRLTVV.

In DNA, the CDR3 is TGTGCCAGCAAGAGGGAAGGGTTCACAGATACGCAGTATTTT. It is translated as CASKREGFTDTQYF. The chain recombines TRBV9 with TRBJ2-3, with D maybe TRBD2 (5 bases). Germline CDR1 SGDLS, CDR2 YYNGEE. The length of the CDR3 is 14 residues. With 6 bases removed from V and 2 bases from J, the gap between germline ends came to 13 bases.

The CDR3 DNA is TGCGCCAGCAGCTTTACAGGGGCGGAAAGTGAGACCCAGTACTTC. It translates to CASSFTGAESETQYF. The rearrangement joins TRBV5-1 to TRBJ2-5; 7 bases match TRBD1. Germline lookup yields CDR1 SGHRS and CDR2 YFSETQ. The junction had 9 bases not matched to a gene; V was cut back by 2 bases and J by 5 bases. CDR3 length: 15 residues.

The chain employs TRBV5-1 and TRBJ1-1; TRBD1 aligns across 8 bases. The CDR3 is 14 residues long. Germline loops: CDR1 SGHRS, CDR2 YFSETQ. Germline trimming cut 4 bases from V and 1 base from J; bases unmatched to any gene: 3. CDR3 in amino acids: CASSRDRRNTEAFF. The CDR3 coding sequence is TGCGCCAGCAGCCGGGACAGGAGGAACACTGAAGCTTTCTTT.

V usage is TRBV19 and J usage is TRBJ2-1; perhaps TRBD2 as D (5 bases). Trimming pared 7 bases from V and 0 bases from J, leaving 10 bases between. CDR1 is LNHDA, CDR2 SQIVND, per germline (reference sequence). CDR3 length equals 14 residues. In DNA, the CDR3 is TGTGCCAGTACGAGGGCCCTCTCCTACAATGAGCAGTTCTTC. Translated, it gives CASTRALSYNEQFF.

The V and J genes are TRBV28 and TRBJ2-2, with D hard to call. The ends were cut back, 8 bases at V and 5 bases at J, with 18 bases in the middle. The CDR3 has 15 residues. CDR1 is MDHEN and CDR2 is SYDVKM in the germline V gene. CDR3 protein: CASSGHLRYTGELFF. The CDR3 DNA follows: TGTGCCAGCTCCGGGCATCTACGATATACCGGGGAGCTGTTTTTT.

The chain has TRBV6-1 and TRBJ2-3; TRBD1 matches 7 bases. The CDR3 is made up of 14 amino acids. Germline lookup yields CDR1 MNHNS and CDR2 SASEGT. V gave up 6 bases and J gave up 2 bases; unmatched junction bases: 5. CDR3: CASRTGQITDTQYF. In DNA form, the CDR3 reads TGTGCCAGCAGGACGGGACAGATCACAGATACGCAGTATTTT.

The V and J genes are TRBV7-9 and TRBJ1-6, with D unclear. Trimming shortened V by 8 bases and J by 8 bases, and 19 bases separated the two germline ends. The CDR3 runs 15 residues. Germline CDR1 reads SEHNR; CDR2 reads FQNEAQ (reference sequence). The CDR3 bases are TGTGCCAGCCGCTATAAGGAGCAGGCCTATTCACCCCTCCACTTT. It codes for CASRYKEQAYSPLHF.

The DNA for the CDR3 is TGTGCCTGGAGTCACTCTTTGACTAGCGGGATGGGCGTCAGGGGCACAGATACGCAGTATTTT. It specifies CAWSHSLTSGMGVRGTDTQYF. The chain uses TRBV30 and TRBJ2-3; 11 bases match TRBD2. CDR1 is GTSNPN and CDR2 is SVGIG in the germline V gene (reference sequence). With 2 bases clipped from V and 1 base from J, the junction kept 20 bases outside the gene matches. This CDR3 has 21 amino acids.

A remark on this clone: Other DNA sequences within the sample encode an identical CDR3. The chain has TRBV27 and TRBJ1-1; a weak D match, TRBD1 (5 bases). Germline-derived CDR1 and CDR2 are MNHEY and SMNVEV (reference sequence). This CDR3 region has 14 residues. V was trimmed by 3 bases and J by 0 bases, leaving 8 bases between them. This CDR3 reads CASSFRGLNTEAFF. CDR3 nucleotides: TGTGCCAGCAGTTTTAGGGGATTGAACACTGAAGCTTTCTTT.

The rearrangement links TRBV2 to TRBJ2-1; 7 positions match TRBD2. The trim removed 7 bases at V and 10 bases at J, leaving 22 bases unmatched. Germline V lookup: CDR1 SNHLY, CDR2 FYNNEI. The CDR3 covers 17 residues. The DNA of the CDR3 is TGTGCCAGCACCCGAAGGGAAGCGGGAACCACCTGGCGGGAGCAGTTCTTC. This gives the protein CASTRREAGTTWREQFF.

The gene calls are TRBV6-5 and TRBJ1-4; perhaps TRBD1 as D (5 bases). V was pared by 0 bases and J by 5 bases, with 10 bases between. The length of the CDR3 is 15 residues. Germline CDR1 is MNHEY and CDR2 is SVGAGI. The CDR3 protein is CASSYSRAGNEKLFF. The CDR3 DNA reads TGTGCCAGCAGTTACTCGAGGGCAGGGAATGAAAAACTGTTTTTT.

The genes are TRBV21-1 and TRBJ1-6. TRBV21-1 is shown as a pseudogene. The CDR3 covers 15 residues. CDR3 sequence reads: CASSDSGRDNSPLHF. As DNA, the CDR3 is TGTGCCAGCAGCGACTCGGGACGGGATAATTCACCCCTCCACTTT.

The CDR3 sequence: CSITGNTEAFF. In nucleotides, the CDR3 is TGCAGTATCACCGGGAACACTGAAGCTTTCTTT. V is TRBV20-1 and J is TRBJ1-1, with no clear D. This CDR3 comprises 11 residues. The germline V gene encodes CDR1 DFQATT and CDR2 SNEGSKA (reference sequence). The germline V and J ends were trimmed by 8 bases and 1 base, with 8 bases remaining between them.

The chain couples TRBV10-3 to TRBJ1-2, with TRBD1 matching over 7 bases. The germline gives CDR1 ENHRY, CDR2 SYGVKD. J was trimmed by 5 bases and V by 9 bases; bases with no gene match: 9. This CDR3 comprises 13 residues. The CDR3 spells CAIRQGDQYGYTF. In DNA, the CDR3 is TGTGCCATACGACAGGGCGACCAATATGGCTACACCTTC.

This chain connects TRBV27 to TRBJ2-3; no clear D. Trimming left V 7 bases short and J 8 bases short, with 22 bases between. Germline CDR1 MNHEY, CDR2 SMNVEV (reference sequence). This CDR3 has 15 amino acids. The CDR3 here is CASTSSLEPWGTQYF. The CDR3 DNA sequence: TGTGCCAGCACCTCAAGCCTGGAACCGTGGGGTACGCAGTATTTT.

The gene calls are TRBV5-6 and TRBJ2-7; 11 nucleotides line up with TRBD2. V was clipped by 3 bases and J by 0 bases; unmatched bases: 11. CDR1 and CDR2 (germline): SGHDT, YYEEEE. CDR3 size: 18 residues. CDR3 residues: CASSSRTSGSSSSYEQYF. CDR3 in DNA: TGTGCCAGCAGCTCTCGGACTAGCGGGTCGAGTAGCTCCTACGAGCAGTACTTC.

Turning to this clone: This CDR3 is also generated by other DNA sequences in the sample. The rearrangement uses TRBV28 and TRBJ1-1; D remains unclear. The CDR3 length is 14 residues. Germline V lookup: CDR1 MDHEN, CDR2 SYDVKM. Trimming shortened V by 2 bases and J by 1 base, and 8 bases separated the two germline ends. The CDR3 is CASSLVRGNTEAFF. The CDR3 coding sequence is TGTGCCAGCAGTTTAGTTCGGGGGAACACTGAAGCTTTCTTT.

The V and J genes are TRBV11-2 and TRBJ1-6; 8 bases align to TRBD1. CDR1 is SGHAT and CDR2 is FQNNGV in the germline V gene. V was clipped by 0 bases and J by 8 bases; unmatched bases: 6. This CDR3 has 16 amino acids. The CDR3 sequence is CASSLDRTGTDSPLHF. CDR3 coding DNA: TGTGCCAGCAGCTTAGATAGGACAGGGACGGATTCACCCCTCCACTTT.

This clone was detected only once. The J gene is TRBJ2-1, the V gene TRBV10-3, with 11 bases lining up with TRBD2. The CDR3 sequence is 13 residues long. V lost 6 bases to trimming and J lost 13 bases; unmatched junction nucleotides: 8. Germline CDR1 ENHRY, CDR2 SYGVKD. CDR3 coding DNA: TGTGCCATCAGCCCAACTAGCGGGAGTTCCCAGTTCTTC. Translating it yields CAISPTSGSSQFF.

This CDR3 is CASSEGQTFTYEQYF. CDR3 DNA sequence: TGCGCCAGCAGCGAGGGACAGACCTTTACCTACGAGCAGTACTTC. The chain employs TRBV5-1 and TRBJ2-7; 7 nucleotides agree with TRBD1. V lost 4 bases, J lost 2 bases, and 9 bases stayed unmatched. This CDR3 is 15 amino acids long. Germline-derived CDR1 and CDR2 are SGHRS and YFSETQ.

V and J are TRBV6-5 and TRBJ1-1; D possibly corresponds to TRBD1 (5 bases). This CDR3 spans 15 amino acids. Trimming removed 10 bases at V and 4 bases at J, with 22 bases between. Germline CDR1 is MNHEY and CDR2 is SVGAGI. CDR3 in DNA: TGTGCCACCGCACCCACAGCCGGGGGGGGCACTGAAGCTTTCTTT. This sequence encodes CATAPTAGGGTEAFF.